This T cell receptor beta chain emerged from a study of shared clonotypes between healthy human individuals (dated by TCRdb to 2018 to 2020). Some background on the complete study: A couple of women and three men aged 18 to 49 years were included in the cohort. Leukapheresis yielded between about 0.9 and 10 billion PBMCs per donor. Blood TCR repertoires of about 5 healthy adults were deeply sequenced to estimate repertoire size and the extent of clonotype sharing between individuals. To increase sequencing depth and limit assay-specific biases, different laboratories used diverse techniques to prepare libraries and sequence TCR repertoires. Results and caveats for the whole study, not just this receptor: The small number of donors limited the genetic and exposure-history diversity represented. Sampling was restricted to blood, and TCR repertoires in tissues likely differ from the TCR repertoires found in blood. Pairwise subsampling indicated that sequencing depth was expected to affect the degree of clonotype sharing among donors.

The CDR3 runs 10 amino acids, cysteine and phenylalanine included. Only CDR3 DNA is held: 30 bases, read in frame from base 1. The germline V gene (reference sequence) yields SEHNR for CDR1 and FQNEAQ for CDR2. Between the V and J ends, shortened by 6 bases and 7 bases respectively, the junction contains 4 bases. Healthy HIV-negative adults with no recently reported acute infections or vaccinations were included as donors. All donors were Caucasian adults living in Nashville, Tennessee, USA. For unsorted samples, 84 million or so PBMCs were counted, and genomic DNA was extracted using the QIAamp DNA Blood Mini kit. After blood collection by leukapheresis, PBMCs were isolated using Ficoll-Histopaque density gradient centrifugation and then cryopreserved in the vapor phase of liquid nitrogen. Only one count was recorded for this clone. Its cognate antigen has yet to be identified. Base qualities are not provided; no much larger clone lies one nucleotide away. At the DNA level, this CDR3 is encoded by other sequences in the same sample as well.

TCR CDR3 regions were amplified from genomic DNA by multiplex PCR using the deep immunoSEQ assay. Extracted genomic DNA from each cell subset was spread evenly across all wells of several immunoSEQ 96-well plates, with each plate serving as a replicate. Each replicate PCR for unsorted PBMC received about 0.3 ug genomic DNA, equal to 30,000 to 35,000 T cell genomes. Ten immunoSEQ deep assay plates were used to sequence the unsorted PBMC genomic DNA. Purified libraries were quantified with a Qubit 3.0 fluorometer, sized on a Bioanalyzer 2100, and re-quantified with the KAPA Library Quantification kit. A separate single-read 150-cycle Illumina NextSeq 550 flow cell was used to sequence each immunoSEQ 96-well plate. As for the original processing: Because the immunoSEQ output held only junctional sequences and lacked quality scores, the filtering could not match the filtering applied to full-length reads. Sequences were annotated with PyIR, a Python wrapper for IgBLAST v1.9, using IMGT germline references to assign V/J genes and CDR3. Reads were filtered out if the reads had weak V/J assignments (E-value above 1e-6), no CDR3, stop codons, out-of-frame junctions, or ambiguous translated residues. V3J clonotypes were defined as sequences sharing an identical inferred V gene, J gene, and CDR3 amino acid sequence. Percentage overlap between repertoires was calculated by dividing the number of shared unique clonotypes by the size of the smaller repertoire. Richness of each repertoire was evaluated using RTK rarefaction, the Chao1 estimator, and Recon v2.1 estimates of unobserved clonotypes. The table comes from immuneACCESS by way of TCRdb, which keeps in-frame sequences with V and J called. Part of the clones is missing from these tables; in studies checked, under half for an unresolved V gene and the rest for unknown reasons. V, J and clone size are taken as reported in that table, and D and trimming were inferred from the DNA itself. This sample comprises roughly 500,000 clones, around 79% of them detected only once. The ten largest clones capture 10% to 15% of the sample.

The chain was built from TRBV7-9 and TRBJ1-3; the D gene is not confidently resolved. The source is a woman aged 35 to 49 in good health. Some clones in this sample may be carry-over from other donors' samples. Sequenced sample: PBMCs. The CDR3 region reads CASSLNTIYF. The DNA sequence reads TGTGCCAGCAGTCTTAACACCATATATTTT.